These 28 T cell receptor beta chains originate from one sample sequenced in a study of blood T cells in healthy people across ages. Primed by a sample-barcoded 5' primer and a J-beta primer mix, a second PCR proceeded for about 7 to 11 cycles. Each CDR3 protein gets one entry after TCRdb re-called the 5' RACE reads with MiXCR. Here the sample spans roughly 720,000 distinct CDR3 sequences, roughly 50% being singletons. The source material was blood. The receptors come from a man aged 80 or over in good health.

This chain joins TRBV29-1 and TRBJ1-3; 9 bases align to TRBD1. Germline loops: CDR1 SQVTM, CDR2 ANQGSEA. The CDR3 sequence is 13 residues long. Trimming took 6 bases from V and 3 from J; bases not matched to a gene: 3. The CDR3 DNA reads as TGCAGCGTGGGACAGGGAGGTGGAAACACCATATATTTT. Translated: CSVGQGGGNTIYF.

The rearrangement links TRBV5-1 to TRBJ1-4, with 8 positions matching TRBD1. Germline trimming cut 0 bases from V and 8 bases from J; bases unmatched to any gene: 3. Germline-derived CDR1 and CDR2 are SGHRS and YFSETQ. CDR3 length equals 14 residues. The CDR3 spells CASSLEDRDEKLFF. The CDR3 coding sequence is TGCGCCAGCAGCTTGGAGGACAGGGACGAAAAACTGTTTTTT.

The chain carries TRBV7-2 and TRBJ2-1, with TRBD2 matching over 14 bases. This CDR3 contains 13 residues. J was trimmed by 7 bases and V by 10 bases; bases with no gene match: 3. Per the germline V gene, CDR1 is SGHTA and CDR2 is FQGNSA. The CDR3 bases are TGTGCCACAGGGACTAGCGGGAGAAATGAGCAGTTCTTC. It specifies CATGTSGRNEQFF.

This clonotype was seen a few times. The rearrangement links TRBV29-1 to TRBJ1-2; no firm D call. The V end was cut by 6 bases, the J end by 4 bases, with 12 bases between. This CDR3 contains 12 residues. Germline values: CDR1 SQVTM, CDR2 ANQGSEA. The CDR3 DNA follows: TGCAGCGTCTTTCGGGATCGCTATGGCTACACCTTC. Amino acid sequence: CSVFRDRYGYTF.

In this sample, this clonotype turned up many times. The rearrangement joins TRBV29-1 to TRBJ1-2, with a tentative D call TRBD1 (6 bases). In germline, CDR1 is SQVTM, CDR2 ANQGSEA. The length of the CDR3 is 12 residues. V was cut by 8 bases and J by 2 bases, with 12 bases left in between. The CDR3 here is CSFQQGNYGYTF. The CDR3 nucleotides are TGCAGCTTCCAACAGGGCAACTATGGCTACACCTTC.

The rearrangement links TRBV29-1 to TRBJ1-2, with 10 bases that match TRBD1. This CDR3 spans 15 amino acids. V lost 6 bases and J lost 7; bases outside the gene matches: 14. Germline V lookup: CDR1 SQVTM, CDR2 ANQGSEA. CDR3 residues: CSVPGQGRTYRGYTF. As DNA, the CDR3 is TGCAGCGTGCCGGGACAGGGGAGAACATATCGTGGCTACACCTTC. Full variable domain (remainder filled in from reference TRBV29-1 and TRBJ1-2): SAVISQKPSRDICQRGTSLTIQCQVDSQVTMMFWYRQQPGQSLTLIATANQGSEATYESGFVIDKFPISRPNLTFSTLTVSNMSPEDSSIYLCSVPGQGRTYRGYTFGSGTRLTVV.

This clonotype was picked up one time. DNA of the CDR3: TGTGCCAGCAGCCCTTCGGGACAGGGGCGCTATGGCTACACCTTC. Translated, it gives CASSPSGQGRYGYTF. V and J are TRBV3-1 and TRBJ1-2; 10 bases fit TRBD1. Per germline, CDR1 LGHDT and CDR2 YNNKEL (reference sequence). The CDR3 has 15 amino acids. The J segment lost 4 bases and the V segment lost 4 bases, leaving 6 bases of the junction unmatched.

This sequence joins TRBV2 and TRBJ1-1; no clear D. The CDR3 runs to 12 residues. The V end was cut by 7 bases, the J end by 5 bases, with 11 bases between. Per germline, CDR1 SNHLY and CDR2 FYNNEI. In DNA form, the CDR3 reads TGTGCCAGCATATGGGGAGGAACTGAAGCTTTCTTT. This encodes CASIWGGTEAFF.

This clonotype was observed once. The CDR3 sequence: CSARPGASGSHEQFF. The CDR3 nucleotides are TGCAGTGCTAGACCCGGGGCTAGCGGGAGCCATGAGCAGTTCTTC. The chain links TRBV20-1 to TRBJ2-1; 10 nucleotides match TRBD2. This CDR3 has 15 amino acids. V shed 2 bases and J 8 bases; nucleotides not matched to a gene: 9. The V gene's germline CDR1 is DFQATT and CDR2 SNEGSKA (reference sequence).

This clonotype came up a few times. The rearrangement joins TRBV29-1 to TRBJ2-1, with D hard to call. There are 10 residues in the CDR3. The germline V gene has CDR1 SQVTM and CDR2 ANQGSEA. Trimming shortened V by 4 bases and J by 6 bases, and 4 bases separated the two germline ends. The DNA for the CDR3 is TGCAGCGTTGCGGTCAATGAGCAGTTCTTC. This gives the protein CSVAVNEQFF.

On this clonotype: At one end the junction does not follow the germline gene, possibly because of a read error. V usage is TRBV29-1 and J usage is TRBJ2-3; D possibly corresponds to TRBD1 (5 bases). The CDR3 is made up of 12 amino acids. Germline CDR1 SQVTM, CDR2 ANQGSEA. As DNA, the CDR3 is TGCAGCGTTGATGGCAGCACAGGTACGCAGTATTTT. Protein product: CSVDGSTGTQYF.

The CDR3 loop reads CASSYSRQHRYAYF. As DNA, the CDR3 is TGTGCCAGCAGTTATTCCAGACAGCACAGATACGCGTATTTT. This chain uses TRBV6-6 with TRBJ2-3, with D perhaps TRBD1 (5 bases). The CDR3 runs to 14 residues. Trimming left V 3 bases short and J 14 bases short, with 21 bases between. Germline V gene data show CDR1 as MNHNY and CDR2 as SVGAGI (reference sequence).

The chain uses TRBV6-1 and TRBJ2-7; D might be TRBD1 or TRBD2, each matching 5 bases. The germline V and J ends were trimmed by 5 bases and 0 bases, with 23 bases remaining between them. The CDR3 is 18 amino acids. Germline V gene data show CDR1 as MNHNS and CDR2 as SASEGT. CDR3 residues: CASSPLKASGRTSYEQYF. CDR3 in DNA: TGTGCCAGCAGTCCTCTCAAAGCCTCAGGGAGAACCTCCTACGAGCAGTACTTC.

This chain joins TRBV3-1 and TRBJ1-2; 9 positions agree with TRBD1. Germline V lookup: CDR1 LGHDT, CDR2 YNNKEL (reference sequence). The CDR3 length is 17 residues. After removal of 5 bases from V and 5 bases from J, the junction contained 15 bases not matched to a gene. The CDR3 spells CASSSPGQGILSYGYTF. In nucleotides, the CDR3 is TGTGCCAGCAGCTCTCCGGGACAGGGCATTTTGAGTTATGGCTACACCTTC. Combining the CDR3 with reference TRBV3-1 and TRBJ1-2 gives the whole variable domain DTAVSQTPKYLVTQMGNDKSIKCEQNLGHDTMYWYKQDSKKFLKIMFSYNNKELIINETVPNRFSPKSPDKAHLNLHINSLELGDSAVYFCASSSPGQGILSYGYTFGSGTRLTVV.

The chain is built from TRBV2 and TRBJ1-4; D is possibly TRBD1 (6 bases). Trimming left V 3 bases short and J 5 bases short, with 13 bases between. Germline V CDR1 and CDR2: SNHLY, FYNNEI. The CDR3 covers 15 residues. DNA of the CDR3: TGTGCCAGCAGTGAGCACGGACAGTCGAATGAAAAACTGTTTTTT. As protein: CASSEHGQSNEKLFF.

This chain uses TRBV4-2 with TRBJ2-4, with D maybe TRBD2 (5 bases). Trimming removed 0 bases from V and 7 bases from J, with 19 bases in between. Germline lookup yields CDR1 LGHNA and CDR2 YNFKEQ. The CDR3 is 17 amino acids. CDR3 amino acids: CASSQDRPGLSPNIQYF. CDR3 bases: TGTGCCAGCAGCCAAGATCGCCCCGGACTGAGCCCGAACATTCAGTACTTC.

In its sample, this clonotype was seen a few times. The genes are TRBV29-1 and TRBJ2-7; TRBD1 is a possible D gene (6 bases). V was trimmed by 7 bases and J by 0 bases, leaving 16 bases between them. The germline V gene encodes CDR1 SQVTM and CDR2 ANQGSEA. The CDR3 loop spans 14 amino acids. The CDR3 loop reads CSGIRDTNSYEQYF. In DNA form, the CDR3 reads TGCAGCGGCATCCGGGACACCAACTCCTACGAGCAGTACTTC.

CDR3 nucleotides: TGTGCCATCAGTGAACTGGGACAGGTCACAGCAACCTCTGGGGCCAACGTCCTGACTTTC. This codes for CAISELGQVTATSGANVLTF. This chain links TRBV10-3 with TRBJ2-6, with 8 positions matching TRBD1. CDR3 size: 20 residues. Germline trimming cut 3 bases from V and 0 bases from J; bases unmatched to any gene: 13. Germline CDR1 ENHRY, CDR2 SYGVKD.

J is TRBJ2-1 and V is TRBV20-1, with D uncertain. Germline-derived CDR1 and CDR2 are DFQATT and SNEGSKA (reference sequence). CDR3 size: 15 residues. V lost 1 base, J lost 5 bases, and 15 bases lay in between. As DNA, the CDR3 is TGCAGTGCTAGAGTCCCCCGGACGACCGACAATGAGCAGTTCTTC. It is translated as CSARVPRTTDNEQFF.

In this sample, this clonotype turned up once. The chain links TRBV18 to TRBJ1-2; D is undetermined. CDR1 and CDR2 from the germline V gene are KGHSH and LQKENI. The V gene lost 5 bases and the J gene lost 4 bases, with 11 bases spanning the gap. CDR3 length equals 13 residues. In DNA, the CDR3 is TGTGCCAGCTCAGCCGGGCTGTTCTATGGCTACACCTTC. Amino acid sequence: CASSAGLFYGYTF.

CDR3 sequence (DNA): TGTGCCAGCAGTACCGACCCGGGACGGAGTTCTGGGGCCAACGTCCTGACTTTC. This sequence encodes CASSTDPGRSSGANVLTF. V usage is TRBV2 and J usage is TRBJ2-6; D possibly uses TRBD1 or TRBD2 (5 bases each). Germline V gene data show CDR1 as SNHLY and CDR2 as FYNNEI. V dropped 5 bases and J dropped 1 base, with 18 bases sitting between them. The CDR3 extends over 18 amino acids.

V and J are TRBV29-1 and TRBJ1-1, with TRBD1 identical over 9 bases. The CDR3 extends over 13 amino acids. The J segment lost 0 bases and the V segment lost 7 bases, leaving 3 bases of the junction unmatched. The germline V gene encodes CDR1 SQVTM and CDR2 ANQGSEA. CDR3 residues: CSARTGVNTEAFF. The DNA for the CDR3 is TGCAGCGCCCGGACAGGGGTGAACACTGAAGCTTTCTTT.

The chain links TRBV29-1 to TRBJ2-4; D is unresolved. The closer fit of TRBJ2-7 to the DNA end suggests the J call may be wrong. Germline CDR1 SQVTM, CDR2 ANQGSEA. This CDR3 contains 12 residues. In DNA form, the CDR3 reads TGCAGCGTTGAAGGTGGAGCCGGCGAGCAGTACTTC. It yields the protein CSVEGGAGEQYF.

The rearrangement uses TRBV6-6 and TRBJ1-6, with D unresolved. Trimming removed 0 bases at V and 8 bases at J, with 11 bases between. Germline V gene lookup returns CDR1 MNHNY and CDR2 SVGAGI (reference sequence). This CDR3 has 15 amino acids. CDR3 DNA: TGTGCCAGCAGTTACTCCCCGGACGCAGATTCACCCCTCCACTTT. It encodes CASSYSPDADSPLHF.

The V call is TRBV29-1, the J call TRBJ2-5; D perhaps matches TRBD2 (5 bases). This CDR3 has 16 amino acids. The V and J ends lost 4 bases and 5 bases respectively, with 23 bases between them. Germline CDR1 is SQVTM and CDR2 is ANQGSEA. This CDR3 reads CSVGLVGVPNDETQYF. CDR3 nucleotides: TGCAGCGTTGGTCTTGTGGGAGTACCTAACGATGAGACCCAGTACTTC.

The chain combines TRBV20-1 with TRBJ2-3; 8 nucleotides align to TRBD1. V shed 4 bases, J shed 7 bases, and the junction held 13 bases outside the gene matches. CDR3 length: 15 amino acids. Looked up from germline, CDR1 is DFQATT and CDR2 is SNEGSKA (reference sequence). The DNA for the CDR3 is TGCAGTGCTAAGGACAGGGTGGACACATACCATACGCAGTATTTT. It is translated as CSAKDRVDTYHTQYF.

The gene calls are TRBV20-1 and TRBJ1-2, with no clear D. This CDR3 has 9 amino acids. Per germline, CDR1 DFQATT and CDR2 SNEGSKA (reference sequence). The CDR3 coding sequence is TGCAGCTCAGAGGGTAGCTACACCTTC. Translation: CSSEGSYTF.

The chain has TRBV11-2 and TRBJ1-2; no definite D call. The V end lost 5 bases, the J end lost 1 base, and 11 bases lay between the germline ends. The germline CDR1 and CDR2 sequences are SGHAT and FQNNGV. The CDR3 runs to 14 residues. CDR3 loop: CASSPRAFNYGYTF. The CDR3 nucleotides read TGTGCCAGCAGCCCTAGGGCTTTTAACTATGGCTACACCTTC.